The 12 T cell receptor beta chains presented below share a single source sample, sequenced in a study of shared clonotypes between healthy human individuals. TCRdb's copy holds only in-frame clones and misses some; the assay was immunoSEQ multiplex PCR. The repertoire includes about 980,000 clones, about 80% of them detected once, and approximately 1.5% sits in the top ten. What was sequenced was memory CD4+ T cells sorted from blood. Subset of the sample: CD45RA-negative fraction. The source is a man aged 18 to 30 in good health.

The chain uses TRBV6-1 and TRBJ1-1; D is ambiguous. CDR1 is MNHNS, CDR2 SASEGT, per germline. The CDR3 has 12 residues. The V gene lost 7 bases and the J gene lost 7 bases, with 13 bases spanning the gap. CDR3 sequence: CASNPGAVEAFF. CDR3 in DNA: TGTGCCAGCAATCCGGGAGCAGTTGAAGCTTTCTTT.

V and J are TRBV14 and TRBJ1-3; D not resolved. Germline V gives CDR1 SGHDN, CDR2 FVKESK. Trimming pared 2 bases from V and 1 base from J, leaving 9 bases between. CDR3 length: 15 amino acids. The CDR3 sequence: CASSQQIGSGNTIYF. The DNA for the CDR3 is TGTGCCAGCAGCCAACAGATAGGGTCTGGAAACACCATATATTTT.

This clone was detected only once. Within the sample, other DNA sequences also encode this same CDR3. The gene calls are TRBV7-9 and TRBJ2-7; D ambiguous. V dropped 3 bases and J dropped 2 bases, with 8 bases sitting between them. The germline gives CDR1 SEHNR, CDR2 FQNEAQ (reference sequence). The CDR3 consists of 13 residues. CDR3 residues: CASSFAGTYEQYF. The CDR3 coding sequence is TGTGCCAGCAGCTTCGCCGGAACCTACGAGCAGTACTTC.

The J gene is TRBJ2-6, the V gene TRBV30, with D maybe TRBD1 (6 bases). The V gene's germline CDR1 is GTSNPN and CDR2 SVGIG (reference sequence). The CDR3 extends over 15 amino acids. V lost 2 bases to trimming and J lost 0 bases, with 8 bases between them. CDR3 nucleotides: TGTGCCTGGAGTTTACAGGGCTCTGGGGCCAACGTCCTGACTTTC. It yields the protein CAWSLQGSGANVLTF.

The chain employs TRBV7-2 and TRBJ2-3; 9 bases are a match to TRBD2. Germline V CDR1 and CDR2: SGHTA, FQGNSA. The CDR3 totals 16 residues. With 5 bases clipped from V and 5 bases from J, the junction kept 11 bases outside the gene matches. The CDR3: CASSAAPGLARDTQYF. The DNA of the CDR3 is TGTGCCAGCAGCGCCGCGCCGGGACTAGCACGAGATACGCAGTATTTT.

The rearrangement links TRBV5-4 to TRBJ1-4; TRBD1 is a possible D gene (6 bases). The CDR3 consists of 13 residues. The V end was cut by 5 bases, the J end by 7 bases, with 12 bases between. The V gene's germline CDR1 is SGHNT and CDR2 YYREEE (reference sequence). The CDR3 nucleotides are TGTGCCAGCAGGCGGGACAATGGTGAAAAACTGTTTTTT. This codes for CASRRDNGEKLFF.

The sample holds one count of this clone. The chain links TRBV5-3 to TRBJ2-1, with 11 bases that match TRBD2. TRBV5-3 is treated as an ORF (open reading frame) with a function not yet certain. The V and J ends lost 4 bases and 0 bases, in that order; junction bases with no gene match: 3. This CDR3 region has 16 residues. CDR3 DNA sequence: TGTGCCAGAAGCGGTCTAGCGGGAGGCTCCTACAATGAGCAGTTCTTC. Translating gives CARSGLAGGSYNEQFF.

This clone occurred many times. V usage is TRBV30 and J usage is TRBJ1-2; possible D gene TRBD1, 6 bases. Trimming removed 2 bases at V and 7 bases at J, with 20 bases between. CDR1 is GTSNPN, CDR2 SVGIG, per germline (reference sequence). The CDR3 loop spans 15 amino acids. The CDR3 protein is CAWSSSTGAYGGYTF. DNA for the CDR3: TGTGCCTGGAGTTCCTCGACAGGTGCTTATGGTGGCTACACCTTC.

The V call is TRBV10-3, the J call TRBJ1-4; D gene unclear. CDR1 and CDR2 (germline): ENHRY, SYGVKD. V lost 3 bases, J lost 8 bases, and 13 bases lay in between. This CDR3 contains 14 residues. The CDR3 coding sequence is TGTGCCATCAGTGACCGGGCCGCGGGGGAAAAACTGTTTTTT. Its protein product is CAISDRAAGEKLFF.

This clone occurred once. The chain carries TRBV7-9 and TRBJ2-1; TRBD2 matches at 8 bases. After removal of 5 bases from V and 1 base from J, the junction contained 10 bases not matched to a gene. The CDR3 has 17 residues. CDR1 and CDR2 (germline): SEHNR, FQNEAQ (reference sequence). The CDR3 DNA sequence: TGTGCCAGCAGCCATGAGGCCGGGAGGGGATCCTACAATGAGCAGTTCTTC. Protein product: CASSHEAGRGSYNEQFF.

This clone has more than one count but fewer than ten. The chain carries TRBV30 and TRBJ1-1; 8 bases are a match to TRBD1. Germline assignment: CDR1 GTSNPN and CDR2 SVGIG (reference sequence). The junction had 6 bases not matched to a gene; V was cut back by 3 bases and J by 6 bases. This CDR3 is built from 13 residues. For the CDR3, the DNA is TGTGCCTGGAGCCCAGCAGGGGGCCCTGAAGCTTTCTTT. Translated, it gives CAWSPAGGPEAFF. Drawing the rest from reference TRBV30 and TRBJ1-1, the complete variable domain is SQTIHQWPATLVQPVGSPLSLECTVEGTSNPNLYWYRQAAGRGLQLLFYSVGIGQISSEVPQNLSASRPQDRQFILSSKKLLLSDSGFYLCAWSPAGGPEAFFGQGTRLTVV.

The V call is TRBV7-9, the J call TRBJ1-5; 7 nucleotides match TRBD1. V shed 4 bases, J shed 3 bases, and the junction held 12 bases outside the gene matches. Germline loops: CDR1 SEHNR, CDR2 FQNEAQ (reference sequence). The CDR3 totals 17 residues. CDR3 region: CASSSRGSQGYNQPQHF. The CDR3 DNA reads as TGTGCCAGCAGCTCCAGGGGTTCACAGGGGTACAATCAGCCCCAGCATTTT.